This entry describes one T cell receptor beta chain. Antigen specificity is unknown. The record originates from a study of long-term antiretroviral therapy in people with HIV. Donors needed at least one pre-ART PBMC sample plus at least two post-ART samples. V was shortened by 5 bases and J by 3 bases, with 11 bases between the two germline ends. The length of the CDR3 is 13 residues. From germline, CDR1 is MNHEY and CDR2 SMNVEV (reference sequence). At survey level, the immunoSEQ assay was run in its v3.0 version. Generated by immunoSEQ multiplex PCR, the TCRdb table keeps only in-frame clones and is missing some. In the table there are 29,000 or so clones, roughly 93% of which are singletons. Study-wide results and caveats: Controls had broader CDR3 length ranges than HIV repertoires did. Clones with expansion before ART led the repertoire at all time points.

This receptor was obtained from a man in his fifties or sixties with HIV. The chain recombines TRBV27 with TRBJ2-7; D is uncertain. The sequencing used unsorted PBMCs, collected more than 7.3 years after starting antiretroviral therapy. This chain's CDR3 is CASSIDKNYEQYF. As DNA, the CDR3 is TGTGCCAGCAGTATAGACAAGAACTACGAGCAGTACTTC.